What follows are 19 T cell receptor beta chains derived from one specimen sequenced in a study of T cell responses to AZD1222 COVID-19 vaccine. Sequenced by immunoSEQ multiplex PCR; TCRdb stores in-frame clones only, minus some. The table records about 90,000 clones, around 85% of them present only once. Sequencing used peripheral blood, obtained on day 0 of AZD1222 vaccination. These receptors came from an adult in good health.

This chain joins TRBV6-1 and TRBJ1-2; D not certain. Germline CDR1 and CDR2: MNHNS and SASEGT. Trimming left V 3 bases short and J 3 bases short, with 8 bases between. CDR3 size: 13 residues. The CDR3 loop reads CASSEALHYGYTF. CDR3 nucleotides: TGTGCCAGCAGTGAGGCTCTCCACTATGGCTACACCTTC.

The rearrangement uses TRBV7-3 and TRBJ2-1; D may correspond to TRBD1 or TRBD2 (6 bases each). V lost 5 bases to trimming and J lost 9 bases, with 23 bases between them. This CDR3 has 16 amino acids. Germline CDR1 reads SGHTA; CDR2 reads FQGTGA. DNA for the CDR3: TGTGCCAGCAGCCAGGCCCTTGGGCAGGGGAGGTCTGAGCAGTTCTTC. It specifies CASSQALGQGRSEQFF. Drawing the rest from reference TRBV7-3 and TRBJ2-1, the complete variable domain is GAGVSQTPSNKVTEKGKYVELRCDPISGHTALYWYRQSLGQGPEFLIYFQGTGAADDSGLPNDRFFAVRPEGSVSTLKIQRTERGDSAVYLCASSQALGQGRSEQFFGPGTRLTVL.

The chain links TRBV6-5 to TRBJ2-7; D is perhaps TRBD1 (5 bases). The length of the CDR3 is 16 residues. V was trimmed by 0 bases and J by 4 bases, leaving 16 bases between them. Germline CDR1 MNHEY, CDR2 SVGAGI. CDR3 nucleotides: TGTGCCAGCAGTTACTCGCAGGGTCCCATTTTTTACGAGCAGTACTTC. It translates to CASSYSQGPIFYEQYF.

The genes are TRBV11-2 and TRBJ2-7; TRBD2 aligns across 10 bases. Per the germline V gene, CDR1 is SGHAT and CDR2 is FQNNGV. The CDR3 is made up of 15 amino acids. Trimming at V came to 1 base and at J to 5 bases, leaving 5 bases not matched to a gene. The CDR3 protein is CASSLAASGRDEQYF. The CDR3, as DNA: TGTGCCAGCAGCTTAGCAGCTAGCGGGAGAGACGAGCAGTACTTC.

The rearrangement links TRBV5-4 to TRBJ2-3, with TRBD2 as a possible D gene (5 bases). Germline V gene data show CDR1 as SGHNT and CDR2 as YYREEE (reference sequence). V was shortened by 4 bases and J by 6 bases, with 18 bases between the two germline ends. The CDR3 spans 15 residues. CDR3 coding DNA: TGTGCCAGCAGCCTGGACTCGCACATGGTGGATACGCAGTATTTT. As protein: CASSLDSHMVDTQYF.

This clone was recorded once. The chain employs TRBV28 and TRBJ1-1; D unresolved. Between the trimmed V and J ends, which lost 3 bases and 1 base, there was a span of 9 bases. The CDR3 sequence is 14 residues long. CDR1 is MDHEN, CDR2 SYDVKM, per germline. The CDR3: CASSFKQSNTEAFF. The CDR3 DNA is TGTGCCAGCAGTTTTAAACAGTCGAACACTGAAGCTTTCTTT. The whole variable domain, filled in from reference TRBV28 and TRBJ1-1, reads DVKVTQSSRYLVKRTGEKVFLECVQDMDHENMFWYRQDPGLGLRLIYFSYDVKMKEKGDIPEGYSVSREKKERFSLILESASTNQTSMYLCASSFKQSNTEAFFGQGTRLTVV.

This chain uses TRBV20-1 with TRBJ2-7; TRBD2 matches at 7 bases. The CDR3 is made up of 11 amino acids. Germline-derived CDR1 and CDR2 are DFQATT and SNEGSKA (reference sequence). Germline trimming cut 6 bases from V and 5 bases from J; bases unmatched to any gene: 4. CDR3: CSAWGGNEQYF. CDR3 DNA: TGCAGTGCCTGGGGGGGGAACGAGCAGTACTTC.

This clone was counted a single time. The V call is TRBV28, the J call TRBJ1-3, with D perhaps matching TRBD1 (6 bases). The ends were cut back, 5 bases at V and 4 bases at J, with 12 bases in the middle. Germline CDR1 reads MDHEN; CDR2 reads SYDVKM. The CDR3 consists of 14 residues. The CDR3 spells CASSPTGGGNTIYF. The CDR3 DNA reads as TGTGCCAGCAGTCCGACAGGAGGCGGAAACACCATATATTTT.

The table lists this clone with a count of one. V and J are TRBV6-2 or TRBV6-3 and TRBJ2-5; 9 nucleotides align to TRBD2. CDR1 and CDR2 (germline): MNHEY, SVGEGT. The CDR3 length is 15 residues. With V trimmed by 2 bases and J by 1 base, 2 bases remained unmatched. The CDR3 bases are TGTGCCAGCAGTTACATGCGGGAGGGCCAAGAGACCCAGTACTTC. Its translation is CASSYMREGQETQYF.

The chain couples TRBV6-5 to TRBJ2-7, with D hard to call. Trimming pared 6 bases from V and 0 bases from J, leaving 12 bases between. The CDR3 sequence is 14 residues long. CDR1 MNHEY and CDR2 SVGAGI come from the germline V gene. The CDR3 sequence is CASSIYTASYEQYF. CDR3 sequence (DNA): TGTGCCAGCAGCATCTATACGGCCTCCTACGAGCAGTACTTC.

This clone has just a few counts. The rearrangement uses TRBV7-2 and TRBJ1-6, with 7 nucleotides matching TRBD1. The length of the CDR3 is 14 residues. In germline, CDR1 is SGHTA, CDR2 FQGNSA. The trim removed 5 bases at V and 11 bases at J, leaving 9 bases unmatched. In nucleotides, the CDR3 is TGTGCCAGCAGCAGAGACAGGGTCGTGACACCCCTCCACTTT. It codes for CASSRDRVVTPLHF.

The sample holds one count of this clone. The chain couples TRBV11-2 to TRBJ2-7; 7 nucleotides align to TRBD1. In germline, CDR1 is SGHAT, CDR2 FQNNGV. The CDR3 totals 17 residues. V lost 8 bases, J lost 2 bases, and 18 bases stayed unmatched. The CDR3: CASFEGQVPRATYEQYF. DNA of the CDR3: TGTGCCAGCTTCGAAGGACAGGTCCCGCGGGCAACCTACGAGCAGTACTTC.

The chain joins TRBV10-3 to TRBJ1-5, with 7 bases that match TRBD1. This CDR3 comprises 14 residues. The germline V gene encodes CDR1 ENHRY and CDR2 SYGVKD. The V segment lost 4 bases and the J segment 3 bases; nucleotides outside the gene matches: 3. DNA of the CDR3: TGTGCCATCAGTGGCCAGGGGGACAATCAGCCCCAGCATTTT. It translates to CAISGQGDNQPQHF.

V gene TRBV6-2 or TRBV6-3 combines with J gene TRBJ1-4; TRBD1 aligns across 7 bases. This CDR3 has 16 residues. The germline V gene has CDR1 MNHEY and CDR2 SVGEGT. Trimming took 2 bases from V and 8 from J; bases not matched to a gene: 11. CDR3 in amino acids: CASSYATHPGGEKLFF. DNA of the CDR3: TGTGCCAGCAGTTACGCCACCCACCCAGGGGGGGAAAAACTGTTTTTT.

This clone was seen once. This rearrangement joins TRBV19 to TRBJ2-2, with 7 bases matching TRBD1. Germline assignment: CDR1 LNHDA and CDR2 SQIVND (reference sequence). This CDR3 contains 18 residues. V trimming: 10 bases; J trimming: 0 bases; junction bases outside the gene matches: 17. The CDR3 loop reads CATSPLYGTDANTGELFF. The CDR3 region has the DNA TGTGCCACATCACCGCTATACGGGACAGACGCGAACACCGGGGAGCTGTTTTTT.

The chain's CDR3 is CASSFDSYGYTF. The CDR3 DNA reads TGCGCCAGCAGCTTCGACAGCTATGGCTACACCTTC. The rearrangement joins TRBV5-1 to TRBJ1-2; tentatively, D is TRBD1 (5 bases). The CDR3 loop spans 12 amino acids. The V gene lost 2 bases and the J gene lost 4 bases, with 6 bases spanning the gap. From germline, CDR1 is SGHRS and CDR2 YFSETQ.

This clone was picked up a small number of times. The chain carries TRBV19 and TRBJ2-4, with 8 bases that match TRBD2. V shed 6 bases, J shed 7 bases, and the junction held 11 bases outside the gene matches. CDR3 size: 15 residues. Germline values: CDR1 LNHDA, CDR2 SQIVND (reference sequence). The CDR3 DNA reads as TGTGCCAGTAGCCATAAAGCCGGGACTAGTAACATTCAGTACTTC. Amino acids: CASSHKAGTSNIQYF.

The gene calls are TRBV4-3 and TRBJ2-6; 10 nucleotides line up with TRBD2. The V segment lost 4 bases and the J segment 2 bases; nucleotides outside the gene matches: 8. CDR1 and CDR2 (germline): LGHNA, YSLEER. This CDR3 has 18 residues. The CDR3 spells CASSPTGLAGAGANVLTF. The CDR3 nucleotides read TGCGCCAGCAGCCCGACCGGCCTAGCGGGAGCTGGGGCCAACGTCCTGACTTTC.

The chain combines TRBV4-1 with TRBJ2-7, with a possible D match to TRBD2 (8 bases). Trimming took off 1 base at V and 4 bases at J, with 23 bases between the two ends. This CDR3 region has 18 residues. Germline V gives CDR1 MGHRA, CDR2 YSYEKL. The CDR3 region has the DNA TGCGCCAGCAGCCAAGGAGGGGGCGCCGGCGGGAGGCTATACGAGCAGTACTTC. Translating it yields CASSQGGGAGGRLYEQYF.